This entry lists 29 T cell receptor beta chains sequenced from one sample in a study of T cells in Graves' hyperthyroidism and ophthalmopathy. The source material, RNA transcripts, was used to amplify TCR beta CDR3 regions. In the first-round RT-PCR of the TCR CDR3, the HTBI primer set was used. MiXCR, run by TCRdb on the multiplex PCR reads, gives a single entry per CDR3 protein. The data hold 340,000 or so distinct CDR3 sequences, with roughly a fifth observed a single time. The sequenced material came from blood. These receptors all come from a woman aged 45-60 years with Graves' hyperthyroidism.

This clonotype was picked up many times. This chain uses TRBV28 with TRBJ2-5; unclear D gene. This CDR3 spans 16 amino acids. V was pared by 3 bases and J by 2 bases, with 16 bases between. The V gene's germline CDR1 is MDHEN and CDR2 SYDVKM. The CDR3 region has the DNA TGTGCCAGCAGTTTGGGTCGACGGTGGGATCAAGAGACCCAGTACTTC. Its protein product is CASSLGRRWDQETQYF.

This clonotype was seen more than once but under ten times. The V and J genes are TRBV20-1 and TRBJ2-1, with unresolved D. Trimming removed 4 bases from V and 9 bases from J, with 7 bases in between. Germline V gene lookup returns CDR1 DFQATT and CDR2 SNEGSKA (reference sequence). CDR3 length: 10 residues. This chain's CDR3 is CSATYGEQFF. CDR3 DNA: TGCAGTGCTACTTACGGTGAGCAGTTCTTC.

This clonotype was counted many times. V gene TRBV7-9 combines with J gene TRBJ2-7, with 7 nucleotides matching TRBD2. The germline CDR1 and CDR2 sequences are SEHNR and FQNEAQ (reference sequence). The trim removed 5 bases at V and 0 bases at J, leaving 7 bases unmatched. This CDR3 comprises 15 residues. CDR3 bases: TGTGCCAGCAGCCAGGAAGCGGGGAGCTCCTACGAGCAGTACTTC. It specifies CASSQEAGSSYEQYF.

This clonotype was counted at least ten times. The chain couples TRBV20-1 to TRBJ2-1, with D perhaps assigned TRBD1 or TRBD2 (7 bases each). Germline CDR1 and CDR2: DFQATT and SNEGSKA (reference sequence). V was pared by 3 bases and J by 2 bases, with 14 bases between. The CDR3 loop spans 15 amino acids. The CDR3 is CSARGRGPAYNEQFF. As DNA, the CDR3 is TGCAGTGCTAGGGGGAGGGGGCCCGCCTACAATGAGCAGTTCTTC.

This clonotype was counted ten times or more. The rearrangement links TRBV28 to TRBJ2-1, with TRBD2 as a possible D gene (6 bases). Germline CDR1 and CDR2: MDHEN and SYDVKM. The CDR3 runs to 21 residues. V was trimmed by 5 bases and J by 0 bases, leaving 29 bases between them. CDR3 sequence reads: CASSPLRGWATTTDSYNEQFF. The CDR3 DNA follows: TGTGCCAGCAGTCCGCTCCGGGGGTGGGCAACCACTACTGACTCCTACAATGAGCAGTTCTTC.

On this clonotype itself: The junction differs from germline at one of its ends, possibly a read error. The chain carries TRBV5-1 and TRBJ2-3; 7 nucleotides line up with TRBD1. Looked up from germline, CDR1 is SGHRS and CDR2 is YFSETQ. The CDR3 sequence is 14 residues long. DNA for the CDR3: TGTGCCAGCAGCGAGGACAGGCGCACAGATACGCAGTATTTT. Amino acid sequence: CASSEDRRTDTQYF.

The chain carries TRBV6-1 and TRBJ2-7; D uncertain. V gave up 1 base and J gave up 2 bases, with 6 bases separating them. The germline V gene has CDR1 MNHNS and CDR2 SASEGT. The CDR3 extends over 13 amino acids. The CDR3 nucleotides read TGTGCCAGCAGTGAAGGGAAAGCCTACGAGCAGTACTTC. It specifies CASSEGKAYEQYF.

There are many counts of this clonotype. This chain connects TRBV7-9 to TRBJ2-5; unclear D gene. The CDR3 has 15 residues. V lost 7 bases to trimming and J lost 2 bases, with 17 bases between them. The germline gives CDR1 SEHNR, CDR2 FQNEAQ (reference sequence). CDR3 nucleotides: TGTGCCAGCAAGCTTACTGGGGTAGCACAAGAGACCCAGTACTTC. It specifies CASKLTGVAQETQYF. Combining the CDR3 with reference TRBV7-9 and TRBJ2-5 gives the whole variable domain DTGVSQNPRHKITKRGQNVTFRCDPISEHNRLYWYRQTLGQGPEFLTYFQNEAQLEKSRLLSDRFSAERPKGSFSTLEIQRTEQGDSAMYLCASKLTGVAQETQYFGPGTRLLVL.

The chain joins TRBV12-3 or TRBV12-4 to TRBJ2-7; D remains unclear. The germline V and J ends were trimmed by 2 bases and 3 bases, with 11 bases remaining between them. The CDR3 extends over 14 amino acids. CDR3 residues: CASSLWGTNYEQYF. The CDR3 bases are TGTGCCAGCAGTTTATGGGGTACTAACTACGAGCAGTACTTC.

This clonotype was seen at least ten times. This chain joins TRBV20-1 and TRBJ2-5, with TRBD1 identical over 8 bases. The CDR3 loop spans 13 amino acids. Germline CDR1 DFQATT, CDR2 SNEGSKA (reference sequence). V was pared by 4 bases and J by 5 bases, with 6 bases of the junction left unmatched. In DNA, the CDR3 is TGCAGTGCTACTCAGGGGGCGGGTGAGACCCAGTACTTC. It encodes CSATQGAGETQYF.

The chain couples TRBV9 to TRBJ1-3; a possible D gene is TRBD1 (6 bases). The V end was cut by 0 bases, the J end by 2 bases, with 9 bases between. The germline V gene encodes CDR1 SGDLS and CDR2 YYNGEE. CDR3 length equals 15 residues. The CDR3 here is CASSVAGGPGNTIYF. The DNA for the CDR3 is TGTGCCAGCAGCGTAGCGGGGGGCCCTGGAAACACCATATATTTT. Full variable domain (remainder filled in from reference TRBV9 and TRBJ1-3): DSGVTQTPKHLITATGQRVTLRCSPRSGDLSVYWYQQSLDQGLQFLIQYYNGEERAKGNILERFSAQQFPDLHSELNLSSLELGDSALYFCASSVAGGPGNTIYFGEGSWLTVV.

This clonotype was counted ten times or more. The V call is TRBV20-1, the J call TRBJ2-1, with D perhaps matching TRBD2 (6 bases). This CDR3 is built from 13 residues. Germline CDR1 is DFQATT and CDR2 is SNEGSKA (reference sequence). The V and J ends lost 0 bases and 9 bases respectively, with 12 bases between them. The CDR3 here is CSAREGLVGEQFF. In DNA form, the CDR3 reads TGCAGTGCTAGAGAGGGACTTGTTGGTGAGCAGTTCTTC.

J is TRBJ1-5 and V is TRBV7-2; a weak D match, TRBD1 (5 bases). The CDR3 spans 17 residues. Germline V gives CDR1 SGHTA, CDR2 FQGNSA. Trimming left V 5 bases short and J 1 base short, with 18 bases between. In nucleotides, the CDR3 is TGTGCCAGCAGCGACTATGTCCTTTGGGGGAGCAATCAGCCCCAGCATTTT. It translates to CASSDYVLWGSNQPQHF.

This clonotype was seen repeatedly, ten times or more. In nucleotides, the CDR3 is TGCAGTGCTAGTCCGACAGTAACATCCCACGAGCAGTACTTC. Its protein product is CSASPTVTSHEQYF. The chain combines TRBV20-1 with TRBJ2-7; TRBD1 might be the D (5 bases). The V gene's germline CDR1 is DFQATT and CDR2 SNEGSKA (reference sequence). Trimming removed 3 bases from V and 5 bases from J, with 17 bases in between. The CDR3 spans 14 residues.

The chain carries TRBV3-1 and TRBJ1-1; possible D gene TRBD1, 6 bases. CDR3 length equals 14 residues. Germline loops: CDR1 LGHDT, CDR2 YNNKEL (reference sequence). The V end was cut by 3 bases, the J end by 3 bases, with 11 bases between. The CDR3 loop is CASSQRGADTEAFF. CDR3 sequence (DNA): TGTGCCAGCAGCCAGCGGGGGGCGGACACTGAAGCTTTCTTT.

A word on this clonotype: This may be a read error: a much more frequent sequence differs by one nucleotide. The chain employs TRBV15 and TRBJ1-6; D is perhaps TRBD1 (5 bases). Germline-derived CDR1 and CDR2 are LNHNV and YYDKDF (reference sequence). This CDR3 region has 17 residues. CDR3 in amino acids: CVTSRVTGSSYNSPLHF. The CDR3 coding sequence is TGTGTCACCAGCAGAGTTACAGGCTCTTCCTATAATTCACCCCTCCACTTT.

The chain uses TRBV6-5 and TRBJ2-5, with 11 bases fitting TRBD2. Germline CDR1 reads MNHEY; CDR2 reads SVGAGI. Trimming removed 4 bases from V and 0 bases from J; junction bases left unmatched: 1. The CDR3 runs to 15 residues. Written as DNA, the CDR3 is TGTGCCAGCAGTTTAGCGGGAGGGTACCAAGAGACCCAGTACTTC. Translating it yields CASSLAGGYQETQYF.

This clonotype has a count of ten or more. The chain combines TRBV28 with TRBJ2-1, with 15 bases that match TRBD2. Germline V gives CDR1 MDHEN, CDR2 SYDVKM. V lost 6 bases to trimming and J lost 8 bases; unmatched junction nucleotides: 11. This CDR3 is built from 17 residues. Here the CDR3 DNA reads TGTGCCAGCAGCGAAACACTGGGACTAGCGGGGGGCTATGAGCAGTTCTTC. Amino acid sequence: CASSETLGLAGGYEQFF.

This clonotype was picked up a small number of times. The chain uses TRBV29-1 and TRBJ2-1; D is undetermined. V gave up 7 bases and J gave up 4 bases, with 8 bases separating them. The CDR3 is 11 residues long. The germline V gene has CDR1 SQVTM and CDR2 ANQGSEA. The CDR3 bases are TGCAGCGCCGCCCAATACAATGAGCAGTTCTTC. Encoded protein: CSAAQYNEQFF.

The chain joins TRBV20-1 to TRBJ1-1, with a possible D match to TRBD1 (6 bases). The V gene lost 3 bases and the J gene lost 6 bases, with 14 bases spanning the gap. The germline V gene has CDR1 DFQATT and CDR2 SNEGSKA (reference sequence). The CDR3 extends over 13 amino acids. CDR3 DNA sequence: TGCAGTGCTAGGCCTTACAGGGACGCTGAAGCTTTCTTT. This codes for CSARPYRDAEAFF.

In regard to this clonotype: Being one base from a much bigger clone, this may be a read error. The chain joins TRBV7-2 to TRBJ1-2; TRBD1 matches 8 bases. Per germline, CDR1 SGHTA and CDR2 FQGNSA. V lost 5 bases, J lost 8 bases, and 4 bases stayed unmatched. The CDR3 runs 12 residues. The CDR3 sequence: CTSSPRTGGYTF. The CDR3 DNA follows: TGTACCAGCAGCCCCAGGACAGGGGGCTACACCTTC.

This clonotype was observed a handful of times. The chain employs TRBV20-1 and TRBJ2-7; 10 bases match TRBD1. This CDR3 has 14 residues. Germline loops: CDR1 DFQATT, CDR2 SNEGSKA (reference sequence). V shed 3 bases, J shed 2 bases, and the junction held 4 bases outside the gene matches. This CDR3 is CSARTGTGAYEQYF. The DNA for the CDR3 is TGCAGTGCTAGGACCGGGACAGGGGCCTACGAGCAGTACTTC.

The chain has TRBV18 and TRBJ1-2, with 12 bases that match TRBD1. This CDR3 region has 16 residues. Germline CDR1 KGHSH, CDR2 LQKENI. The ends lost 3 bases at V and 4 bases at J; junction bases unmatched: 6. The CDR3 loop is CASSPTGTGGAYGYTF. The CDR3 bases are TGTGCCAGCTCACCTACCGGGACAGGGGGCGCCTATGGCTACACCTTC.

This clonotype was picked up a small number of times. A single base separates this from a much larger clone, so it may be a read error. The gene calls are TRBV27 and TRBJ2-1; D not resolved. The CDR3 spans 17 residues. Germline CDR1 MNHEY, CDR2 SMNVEV (reference sequence). In nucleotides, the CDR3 is TGTGCCAGCACTTCAAATGCCTGGTCCTCCGCCTACAATGAGCAGTCCTTC. Amino acids: CASTSNAWSSAYNEQSF.

This clonotype was seen a few times. The chain combines TRBV12-5 with TRBJ2-5, with TRBD1 matching over 9 bases. J was trimmed by 2 bases and V by 4 bases; bases with no gene match: 26. Germline V gene sequence: CDR1 LGHNT, CDR2 FRNRAP. The CDR3 length is 22 residues. The CDR3 spells CASGYLSGSDRGSRGAQETQYF. CDR3 DNA sequence: TGTGCTAGTGGTTATCTATCAGGGTCGGACAGGGGAAGTCGGGGGGCTCAAGAGACCCAGTACTTC.

This clonotype showed up many times. This chain links TRBV30 with TRBJ1-3; D remains ambiguous. Germline V gene lookup returns CDR1 GTSNPN and CDR2 SVGIG (reference sequence). This CDR3 comprises 13 residues. V was pared by 4 bases and J by 0 bases, with 7 bases between. The CDR3 is CAWKPSSGNTIYF. CDR3 DNA: TGTGCCTGGAAACCAAGCTCTGGAAACACCATATATTTT.

The chain couples TRBV7-8 to TRBJ2-4, with a possible D match to TRBD2 (5 bases). The CDR3 runs to 18 residues. Between the trimmed V and J ends, which lost 5 bases and 4 bases, there was a span of 24 bases. Germline V gene lookup returns CDR1 SGHVS and CDR2 FQNEAQ. CDR3 in DNA: TGTGCCAGCAGCCGCAGCCGCACTGGACTCCATATTAAAAACATTCAGTACTTC. Its translation: CASSRSRTGLHIKNIQYF.

The table lists this clonotype with many counts. This chain connects TRBV20-1 to TRBJ1-2; 7 nucleotides match TRBD1. The CDR3 spans 14 residues. Germline values: CDR1 DFQATT, CDR2 SNEGSKA (reference sequence). V gave up 4 bases and J gave up 1 base; unmatched junction bases: 6. This chain's CDR3 is CSANRDSNNYGYTF. Written as DNA, the CDR3 is TGCAGTGCTAACAGGGACAGTAATAACTATGGCTACACCTTC.

The rearrangement uses TRBV6-4 and TRBJ2-1; 12 bases are shared with TRBD2. The CDR3 runs to 15 residues. Germline lookup yields CDR1 MRHNA and CDR2 SNTAGT. V was pared by 7 bases and J by 8 bases, with 9 bases of the junction left unmatched. The CDR3 DNA is TGTGCCAGCACCTTGACTAGCGGGAGTTTCGATGAGCAGTTCTTC. Its protein product is CASTLTSGSFDEQFF.